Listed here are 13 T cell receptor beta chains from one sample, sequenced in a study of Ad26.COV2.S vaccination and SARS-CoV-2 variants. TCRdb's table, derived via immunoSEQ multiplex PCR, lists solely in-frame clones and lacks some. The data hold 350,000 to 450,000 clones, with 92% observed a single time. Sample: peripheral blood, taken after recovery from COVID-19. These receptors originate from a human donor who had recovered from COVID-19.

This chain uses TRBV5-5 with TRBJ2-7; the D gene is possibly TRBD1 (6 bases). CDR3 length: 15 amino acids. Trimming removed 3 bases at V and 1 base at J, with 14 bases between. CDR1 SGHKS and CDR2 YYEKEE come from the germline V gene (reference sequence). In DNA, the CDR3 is TGTGCCAGCAGCTCCCCCCTCCAGGGGTCCTACGAGCAGTACTTC. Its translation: CASSSPLQGSYEQYF.

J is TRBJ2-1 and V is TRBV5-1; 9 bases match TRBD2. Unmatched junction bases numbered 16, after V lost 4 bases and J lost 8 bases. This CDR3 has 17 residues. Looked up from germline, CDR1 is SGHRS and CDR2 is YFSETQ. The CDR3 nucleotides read TGCGCCAGCAGCCCCCTCCGGACTAGCGACAGCCGCCATGAGCAGTTCTTC. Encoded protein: CASSPLRTSDSRHEQFF.

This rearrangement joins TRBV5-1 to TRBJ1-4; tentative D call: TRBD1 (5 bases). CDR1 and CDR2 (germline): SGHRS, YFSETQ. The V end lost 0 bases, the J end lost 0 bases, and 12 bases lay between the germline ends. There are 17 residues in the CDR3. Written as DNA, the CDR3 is TGCGCCAGCAGCTTGGCTGGGACTCGAGCAACTAATGAAAAACTGTTTTTT. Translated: CASSLAGTRATNEKLFF. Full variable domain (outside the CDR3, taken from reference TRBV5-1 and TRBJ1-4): KAGVTQTPRYLIKTRGQQVTLSCSPISGHRSVSWYQQTPGQGLQFLFEYFSETQRNKGNFPGRFSGRQFSNSRSEMNVSTLELGDSALYLCASSLAGTRATNEKLFFGSGTQLSVL.

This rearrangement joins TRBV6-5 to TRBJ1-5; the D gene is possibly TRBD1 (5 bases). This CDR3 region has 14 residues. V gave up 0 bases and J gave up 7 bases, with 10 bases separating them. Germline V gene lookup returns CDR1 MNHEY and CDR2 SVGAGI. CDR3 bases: TGTGCCAGCAGTTACTCCGAAGGGGCCCAGCCCCAGCATTTT. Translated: CASSYSEGAQPQHF.

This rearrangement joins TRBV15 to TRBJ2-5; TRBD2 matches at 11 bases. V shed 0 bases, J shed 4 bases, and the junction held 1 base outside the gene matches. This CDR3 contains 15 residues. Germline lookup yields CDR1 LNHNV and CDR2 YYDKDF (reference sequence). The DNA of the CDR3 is TGTGCCACCAGCAGAGATAGCGGGGGGGCAGAGACCCAGTACTTC. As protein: CATSRDSGGAETQYF.

This CDR3 is CASSQPGTGDGYTF. For the CDR3, the DNA is TGCGCCAGCAGCCAGCCCGGGACAGGGGATGGCTACACCTTC. The rearrangement links TRBV4-1 to TRBJ1-2, with 10 positions matching TRBD1. CDR1 is MGHRA and CDR2 is YSYEKL in the germline V gene. Losses at the gene ends were 3 bases for V and 6 bases for J; bases not matched to a gene: 4. The CDR3 runs to 14 residues.

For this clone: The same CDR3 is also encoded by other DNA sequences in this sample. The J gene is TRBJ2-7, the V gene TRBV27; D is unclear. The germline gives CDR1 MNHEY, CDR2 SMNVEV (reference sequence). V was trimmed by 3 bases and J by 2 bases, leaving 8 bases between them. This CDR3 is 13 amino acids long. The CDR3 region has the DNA TGTGCCAGCAGTTTTACCGGTACCTACGAGCAGTACTTC. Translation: CASSFTGTYEQYF.

As DNA, the CDR3 is TGCGCCAGCAGCCTCTTAAGAGTGGCCCGTAATGAAAAACTGTTTTTT. Translation gives CASSLLRVARNEKLFF. The chain is built from TRBV5-1 and TRBJ1-4; no clear D. CDR1 and CDR2 (germline): SGHRS, YFSETQ. The CDR3 length is 16 residues. V lost 4 bases, J lost 4 bases, and 17 bases lay in between. The whole variable domain, filled in from reference TRBV5-1 and TRBJ1-4, reads KAGVTQTPRYLIKTRGQQVTLSCSPISGHRSVSWYQQTPGQGLQFLFEYFSETQRNKGNFPGRFSGRQFSNSRSEMNVSTLELGDSALYLCASSLLRVARNEKLFFGSGTQLSVL.

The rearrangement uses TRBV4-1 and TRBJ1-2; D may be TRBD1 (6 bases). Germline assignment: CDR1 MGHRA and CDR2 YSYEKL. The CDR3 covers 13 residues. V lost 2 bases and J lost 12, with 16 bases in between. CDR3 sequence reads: CASSQPRQVANTF. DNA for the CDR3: TGCGCCAGCAGCCAACCACGACAGGTCGCCAACACCTTC.

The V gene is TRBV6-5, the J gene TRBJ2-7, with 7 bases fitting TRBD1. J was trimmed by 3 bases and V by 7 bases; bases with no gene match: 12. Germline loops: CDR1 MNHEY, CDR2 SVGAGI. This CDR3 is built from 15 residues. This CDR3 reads CASTPGDSLDYEQYF. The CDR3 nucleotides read TGTGCCAGCACCCCAGGGGACAGCCTAGACTACGAGCAGTACTTC.

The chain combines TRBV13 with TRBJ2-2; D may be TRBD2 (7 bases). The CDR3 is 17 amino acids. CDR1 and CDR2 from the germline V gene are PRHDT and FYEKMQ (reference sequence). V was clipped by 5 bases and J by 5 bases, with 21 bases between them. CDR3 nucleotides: TGTGCCAGCAGCCTGAGGGGGGGGCCGGTTAAGACCGGGGAGCTGTTTTTT. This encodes CASSLRGGPVKTGELFF.

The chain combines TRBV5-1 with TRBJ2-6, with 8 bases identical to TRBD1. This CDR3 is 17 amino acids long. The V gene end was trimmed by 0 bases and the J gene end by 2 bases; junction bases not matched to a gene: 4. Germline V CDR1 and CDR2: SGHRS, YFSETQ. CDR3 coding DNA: TGCGCCAGCAGCTTGGTAAGGACAGGGACTGGGGCCAACGTCCTGACTTTC. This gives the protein CASSLVRTGTGANVLTF.

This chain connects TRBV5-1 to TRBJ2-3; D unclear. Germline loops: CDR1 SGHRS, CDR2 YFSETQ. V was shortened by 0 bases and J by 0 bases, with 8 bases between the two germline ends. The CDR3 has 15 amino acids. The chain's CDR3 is CASSLGRSSTDTQYF. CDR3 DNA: TGCGCCAGCAGCTTGGGACGGTCTAGCACAGATACGCAGTATTTT.